The 30 T cell receptor beta chains below come from one sample, sequenced in a study of blood T cell repertoires in COVID-19. Using immunoSEQ multiplex PCR, the repertoire was profiled, and TCRdb retains in-frame clones only, with some absent. This sample has roughly 230,000 clones, with approximately 80% found just once. Sequenced input: peripheral blood. The source of these receptors is a man in his forties or fifties with acute or convalescent COVID-19.

This clone was found a few times. V usage is TRBV7-2 and J usage is TRBJ2-1; TRBD2 agrees at 10 bases. V shed 2 bases, J shed 1 base, and the junction held 5 bases outside the gene matches. CDR1 is SGHTA, CDR2 FQGNSA, per germline. This CDR3 contains 17 residues. CDR3 loop: CASSLWLAGVSYNEQFF. As DNA, the CDR3 is TGTGCCAGCAGCTTATGGCTAGCGGGAGTGTCCTACAATGAGCAGTTCTTC. The entire variable domain, with the rest obtained from reference TRBV7-2 and TRBJ2-1, is as follows: GAGVSQSPSNKVTEKGKDVELRCDPISGHTALYWYRQSLGQGLEFLIYFQGNSAPDKSGLPSDRFSAERTGGSVSTLTIQRTQQEDSAVYLCASSLWLAGVSYNEQFFGPGTRLTVL.

V usage is TRBV12-3 or TRBV12-4 and J usage is TRBJ2-7; TRBD1 matches 7 bases. The CDR3 runs 13 residues. The V gene end was trimmed by 5 bases and the J gene end by 3 bases; junction bases not matched to a gene: 4. CDR3 DNA sequence: TGTGCCAGCAGTACGGGACAGCGCTACGAGCAGTACTTC. Translation gives CASSTGQRYEQYF.

The chain links TRBV30 to TRBJ1-2, with 10 bases matching TRBD1. The junction had 6 bases not matched to a gene; V was cut back by 3 bases and J by 8 bases. This CDR3 has 13 residues. Germline V CDR1 and CDR2: GTSNPN, SVGIG (reference sequence). CDR3 residues: CAWSRGQGMGYTF. Here the CDR3 DNA reads TGTGCCTGGAGCCGGGGACAGGGGATGGGCTACACCTTC.

This clone was counted only a few times. This chain's CDR3 is CASSLPTVLAGEPGAGELFF. CDR3 bases: TGTGCCAGCAGTCTACCAACCGTACTAGCGGGAGAGCCAGGCGCCGGGGAGCTGTTTTTT. The rearrangement uses TRBV6-2 or TRBV6-3 and TRBJ2-2; 11 bases match TRBD2. The CDR3 has 20 amino acids. Germline lookup yields CDR1 MNHEY and CDR2 SVGEGT. The trim removed 5 bases at V and 6 bases at J, leaving 20 bases unmatched.

The chain has TRBV19 and TRBJ2-7; TRBD1 aligns across 7 bases. V lost 5 bases to trimming and J lost 0 bases; unmatched junction nucleotides: 7. Germline lookup yields CDR1 LNHDA and CDR2 SQIVND (reference sequence). The CDR3 sequence is 15 residues long. CDR3: CASSRTGVFSYEQYF. Written as DNA, the CDR3 is TGTGCCAGTAGTCGTACAGGGGTGTTCTCCTACGAGCAGTACTTC.

The rearrangement joins TRBV9 to TRBJ2-1, with 9 bases identical to TRBD2. Germline CDR1 and CDR2: SGDLS and YYNGEE. This CDR3 has 18 amino acids. V lost 0 bases to trimming and J lost 0 bases; unmatched junction nucleotides: 7. This CDR3 reads CASSVGGTSRSSYNEQFF. CDR3 in DNA: TGTGCCAGCAGCGTAGGGGGGACTAGCAGGAGCTCCTACAATGAGCAGTTCTTC. Variable domain in full (rest from reference TRBV9 and TRBJ2-1): DSGVTQTPKHLITATGQRVTLRCSPRSGDLSVYWYQQSLDQGLQFLIQYYNGEERAKGNILERFSAQQFPDLHSELNLSSLELGDSALYFCASSVGGTSRSSYNEQFFGPGTRLTVL.

The rearrangement links TRBV6-1 to TRBJ2-7, with TRBD2 matching over 13 bases. This CDR3 contains 14 residues. Looked up from germline, CDR1 is MNHNS and CDR2 is SASEGT. J lost 5 bases, V lost 4 bases, and 2 bases had no gene match. CDR3 nucleotide sequence: TGTGCCAGCAGTGGGACTAGCGGGAGCAACGAGCAGTACTTC. Translating it yields CASSGTSGSNEQYF.

The rearrangement links TRBV29-1 to TRBJ2-1, with a weak D call TRBD1 (5 bases). There are 14 residues in the CDR3. Deletions cut 5 bases from V and 4 bases from J, with 15 bases between. Germline V gene lookup returns CDR1 SQVTM and CDR2 ANQGSEA. CDR3 coding DNA: TGCAGCGTTTCGAGACCCCAGGGTTACAATGAGCAGTTCTTC. It specifies CSVSRPQGYNEQFF.

This chain links TRBV9 with TRBJ2-7, with 8 bases identical to TRBD1. Trimming took 0 bases from V and 3 from J; bases not matched to a gene: 2. CDR3 length: 14 amino acids. Germline V lookup: CDR1 SGDLS, CDR2 YYNGEE. The CDR3, as DNA: TGTGCCAGCAGCGTAGGAGACAGGGGCTACGAGCAGTACTTC. It codes for CASSVGDRGYEQYF.

The chain employs TRBV6-5 and TRBJ2-5, with 7 bases matching TRBD2. V trimming: 6 bases; J trimming: 8 bases; junction bases outside the gene matches: 6. The germline gives CDR1 MNHEY, CDR2 SVGAGI. The CDR3 is 12 residues long. This CDR3 is CASRWSGGTQYF. CDR3 sequence (DNA): TGTGCCAGCAGGTGGTCGGGGGGAACCCAGTACTTC.

This chain links TRBV7-2 with TRBJ2-3; 13 positions match TRBD2. Trimming took 2 bases from V and 4 from J; bases not matched to a gene: 9. CDR3 length: 18 residues. CDR1 is SGHTA, CDR2 FQGNSA, per germline. DNA for the CDR3: TGTGCCAGCAGCTTAAAGTCCGGGACTAGCGGGAAAGCAGATACGCAGTATTTT. This translates into CASSLKSGTSGKADTQYF.

The V call is TRBV28, the J call TRBJ1-5, with D unclear. This CDR3 is built from 15 residues. Germline assignment: CDR1 MDHEN and CDR2 SYDVKM. Trimming shortened V by 4 bases and J by 6 bases, and 16 bases separated the two germline ends. The DNA for the CDR3 is TGTGCCAGCAGTTCTATCCCGAGGGTAACTCAGCCCCAGCATTTT. Protein: CASSSIPRVTQPQHF.

The CDR3: CASSSPGQGDQPQHF. In DNA form, the CDR3 reads TGTGCCAGCAGTTCACCGGGACAGGGTGATCAGCCCCAGCATTTT. The J gene is TRBJ1-5, the V gene TRBV28, with 9 bases matching TRBD1. The junction had 6 bases not matched to a gene; V was cut back by 4 bases and J by 5 bases. Germline V CDR1 and CDR2: MDHEN, SYDVKM. This CDR3 has 15 residues.

This clone was found a few times. J is TRBJ1-5 and V is TRBV7-9; D gene uncertain. CDR1 and CDR2 (germline): SEHNR, FQNEAQ (reference sequence). V was shortened by 1 base and J by 2 bases, with 9 bases between the two germline ends. The CDR3 is 15 residues long. Here the CDR3 DNA reads TGTGCCAGCAGCTTAGGCAGTGATGGCAATCAGCCCCAGCATTTT. It yields the protein CASSLGSDGNQPQHF.

The V gene is TRBV30, the J gene TRBJ1-1; D is possibly TRBD1 (6 bases). Trimming shortened V by 4 bases and J by 3 bases, and 12 bases separated the two germline ends. Looked up from germline, CDR1 is GTSNPN and CDR2 is SVGIG (reference sequence). This CDR3 comprises 13 residues. CDR3 loop: CAWTPQGYTEAFF. CDR3 coding DNA: TGTGCCTGGACCCCCCAGGGGTACACTGAAGCTTTCTTT.

The chain has TRBV13 and TRBJ2-5; tentatively, D is TRBD1 (7 bases). Germline CDR1 reads PRHDT; CDR2 reads FYEKMQ (reference sequence). This CDR3 has 16 residues. Between the trimmed V and J ends, which lost 7 bases and 4 bases, there was a span of 22 bases. The CDR3 protein is CASTEGRSPGGETQYF. The CDR3 DNA is TGTGCCAGCACCGAAGGGAGGTCGCCAGGGGGAGAGACCCAGTACTTC.

This clone was seen once. V and J are TRBV6-5 and TRBJ1-5; tentative D call: TRBD1 (6 bases). Germline V gene data show CDR1 as MNHEY and CDR2 as SVGAGI. The CDR3 totals 16 residues. Trimming took 1 base from V and 7 from J, leaving 17 bases between them. The CDR3 coding sequence is TGTGCCAGCAGTTACTACACAGGGCGCGGAGGCCAGCCCCAGCATTTT. Its translation: CASSYYTGRGGQPQHF.

This sequence joins TRBV18 and TRBJ2-5; D gene uncertain. Germline V gene lookup returns CDR1 KGHSH and CDR2 LQKENI. With 6 bases removed from V and 4 bases from J, the gap between germline ends came to 21 bases. This CDR3 region has 16 residues. The CDR3 here is CASSPSVGQTRETQYF. The CDR3 region has the DNA TGTGCCAGCTCGCCCAGTGTGGGCCAGACGAGAGAGACCCAGTACTTC.

V usage is TRBV5-1 and J usage is TRBJ2-7; maybe TRBD1 (5 bases). Germline CDR1 and CDR2: SGHRS and YFSETQ. The CDR3 spans 12 residues. Trimming stripped 4 bases from V and 3 bases from J, with 8 bases between. CDR3 protein: CASSETVYEQYF. The CDR3 DNA reads TGCGCCAGCAGCGAGACAGTCTACGAGCAGTACTTC.

V gene TRBV19 combines with J gene TRBJ1-1; D is unclear. This CDR3 has 14 residues. Looked up from germline, CDR1 is LNHDA and CDR2 is SQIVND (reference sequence). V was cut by 6 bases and J by 1 base, with 12 bases left in between. The CDR3 reads CASRKLGGNTEAFF. Here the CDR3 DNA reads TGTGCCAGTAGGAAGCTTGGCGGGAACACTGAAGCTTTCTTT.

The V call is TRBV19, the J call TRBJ2-5; D call uncertain. Trimming took off 1 base at V and 4 bases at J, with 7 bases between the two ends. The CDR3 contains 13 residues. Germline V gene lookup returns CDR1 LNHDA and CDR2 SQIVND (reference sequence). The DNA of the CDR3 is TGTGCCAGTAGTATAGTGCGAGGAGAGACCCAGTACTTC. Protein sequence: CASSIVRGETQYF.

To note about this clone: A read error may produce the germline difference seen at one junction end. The chain couples TRBV13 to TRBJ1-3; D is unclear. Germline V gene data show CDR1 as PRHDT and CDR2 as FYEKMQ (reference sequence). This CDR3 is 14 amino acids long. The CDR3 DNA is TGTGCCAGCAGCTTCGGAGCGCCGAGCCCCGATCAGAATTTT. The encoded protein is CASSFGAPSPDQNF.

This clone came up once. V usage is TRBV7-2 and J usage is TRBJ2-5, with TRBD2 matching 11 bases. The CDR3 has 16 amino acids. V shed 1 base and J 2 bases; nucleotides not matched to a gene: 3. Germline CDR1 and CDR2: SGHTA and FQGNSA. CDR3 nucleotides: TGTGCCAGCAGCTTAGGACTAGCGGGATCTCAAGAGACCCAGTACTTC. Translation gives CASSLGLAGSQETQYF.

The rearrangement joins TRBV6-6 to TRBJ2-2, with D possibly matching TRBD2 (6 bases). Germline CDR1 reads MNHNY; CDR2 reads SVGAGI (reference sequence). The CDR3 extends over 14 amino acids. Trimming shortened V by 3 bases and J by 6 bases, and 11 bases separated the two germline ends. CDR3 bases: TGTGCCAGCAGTTATATAGGAGGGGCCGGGGAGCTGTTTTTT. It codes for CASSYIGGAGELFF.

The chain combines TRBV5-1 with TRBJ2-1, with 8 bases that match TRBD1. The germline gives CDR1 SGHRS, CDR2 YFSETQ. The ends lost 9 bases at V and 3 bases at J; junction bases unmatched: 14. This CDR3 has 16 amino acids. The CDR3 spells CATGPSHGTGYNEQFF. In DNA, the CDR3 is TGCGCCACCGGGCCGTCCCACGGGACAGGCTACAATGAGCAGTTCTTC.

There are many counts of this clone. The chain uses TRBV7-2 and TRBJ1-4; no definite D call. V was trimmed by 1 base and J by 4 bases, leaving 13 bases between them. Per germline, CDR1 SGHTA and CDR2 FQGNSA. The CDR3 sequence is 16 residues long. CDR3 nucleotides: TGTGCCAGCAGCTTAGAGATTCCGGAGAATAATGAAAAACTGTTTTTT. This sequence encodes CASSLEIPENNEKLFF. Variable domain in full (rest from reference TRBV7-2 and TRBJ1-4): GAGVSQSPSNKVTEKGKDVELRCDPISGHTALYWYRQSLGQGLEFLIYFQGNSAPDKSGLPSDRFSAERTGGSVSTLTIQRTQQEDSAVYLCASSLEIPENNEKLFFGSGTQLSVL.

This sequence joins TRBV30 and TRBJ2-4; possibly TRBD2 for D (5 bases). The CDR3 contains 18 residues. Germline lookup yields CDR1 GTSNPN and CDR2 SVGIG (reference sequence). Trimming pared 0 bases from V and 2 bases from J, leaving 20 bases between. This CDR3 reads CAWSVLVGAQITKNIQYF. The CDR3 bases are TGTGCCTGGAGTGTACTGGTGGGAGCCCAAATTACCAAAAACATTCAGTACTTC.

The chain is built from TRBV13 and TRBJ1-1; TRBD1 is a possible D gene (6 bases). Trimming shortened V by 4 bases and J by 1 base, and 16 bases separated the two germline ends. The CDR3 consists of 16 residues. Germline values: CDR1 PRHDT, CDR2 FYEKMQ (reference sequence). Written as DNA, the CDR3 is TGTGCCAGCAGCTCGAGGGGGGGCCTGACGAACACTGAAGCTTTCTTT. The encoded protein is CASSSRGGLTNTEAFF.

The V gene is TRBV7-9, the J gene TRBJ1-2; a weak D match, TRBD1 (6 bases). The germline CDR1 and CDR2 sequences are SEHNR and FQNEAQ (reference sequence). V gave up 4 bases and J gave up 3 bases, with 18 bases separating them. The CDR3 contains 16 residues. DNA of the CDR3: TGTGCCAGCAGCTACTCGCGAGGGGCAGGGGACTATGGCTACACCTTC. Its protein is CASSYSRGAGDYGYTF.

In its sample, this clone was seen once. This chain connects TRBV19 to TRBJ1-3; no definite D call. Germline loops: CDR1 LNHDA, CDR2 SQIVND (reference sequence). The CDR3 has 15 amino acids. V gave up 1 base and J gave up 1 base, with 8 bases separating them. The CDR3 region has the DNA TGTGCCAGTAGTATAGTAACGGGATCTGGAAACACCATATATTTT. As protein: CASSIVTGSGNTIYF.